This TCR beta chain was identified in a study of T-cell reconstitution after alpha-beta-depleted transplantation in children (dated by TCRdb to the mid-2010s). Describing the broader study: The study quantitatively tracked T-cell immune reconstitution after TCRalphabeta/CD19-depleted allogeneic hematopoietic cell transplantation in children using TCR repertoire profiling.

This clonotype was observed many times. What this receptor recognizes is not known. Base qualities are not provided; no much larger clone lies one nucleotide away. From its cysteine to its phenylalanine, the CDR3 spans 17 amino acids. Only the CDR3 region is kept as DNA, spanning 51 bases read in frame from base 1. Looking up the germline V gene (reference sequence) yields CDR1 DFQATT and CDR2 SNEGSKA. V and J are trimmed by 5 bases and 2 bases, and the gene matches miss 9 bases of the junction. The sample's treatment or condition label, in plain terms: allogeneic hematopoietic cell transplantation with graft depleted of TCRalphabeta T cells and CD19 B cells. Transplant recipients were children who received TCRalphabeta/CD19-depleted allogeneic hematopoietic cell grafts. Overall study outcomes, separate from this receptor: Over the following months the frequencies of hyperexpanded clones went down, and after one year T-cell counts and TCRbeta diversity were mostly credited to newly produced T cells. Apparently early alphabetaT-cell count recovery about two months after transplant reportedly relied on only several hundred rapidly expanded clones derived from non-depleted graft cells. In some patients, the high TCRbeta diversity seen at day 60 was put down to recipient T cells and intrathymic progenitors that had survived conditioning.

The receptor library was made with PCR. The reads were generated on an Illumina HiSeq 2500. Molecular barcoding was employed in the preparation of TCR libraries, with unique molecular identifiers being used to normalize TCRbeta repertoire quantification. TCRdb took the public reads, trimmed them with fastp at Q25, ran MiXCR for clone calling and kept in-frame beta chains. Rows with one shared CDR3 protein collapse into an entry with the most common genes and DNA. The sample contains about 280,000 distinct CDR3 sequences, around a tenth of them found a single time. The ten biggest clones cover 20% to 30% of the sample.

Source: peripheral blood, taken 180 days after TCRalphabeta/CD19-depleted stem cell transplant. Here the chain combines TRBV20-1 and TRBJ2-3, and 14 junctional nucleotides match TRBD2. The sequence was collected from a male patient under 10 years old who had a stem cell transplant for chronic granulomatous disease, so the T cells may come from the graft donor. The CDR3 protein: CSALLLGLAGATDTQYF. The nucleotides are TGCAGTGCTCTCCTACTGGGACTAGCGGGGGCCACAGATACGCAGTATTTT.